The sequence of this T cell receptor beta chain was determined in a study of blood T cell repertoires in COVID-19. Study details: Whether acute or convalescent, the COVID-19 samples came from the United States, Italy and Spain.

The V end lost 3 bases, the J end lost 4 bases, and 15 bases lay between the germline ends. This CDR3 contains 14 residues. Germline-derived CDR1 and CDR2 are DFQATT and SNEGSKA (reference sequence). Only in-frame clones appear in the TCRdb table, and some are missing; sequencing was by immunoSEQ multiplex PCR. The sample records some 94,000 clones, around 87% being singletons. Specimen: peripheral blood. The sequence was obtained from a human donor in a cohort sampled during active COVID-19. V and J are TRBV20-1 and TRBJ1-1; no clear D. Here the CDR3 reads CSASVGHRGTEAFF. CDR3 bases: TGCAGTGCTAGTGTGGGCCATCGGGGCACTGAAGCTTTCTTT.